This T cell receptor beta chain was profiled in a study of chronic HIV infection and antiretroviral therapy (dated by TCRdb to about 2015). Inclusive of the bounding cysteine and phenylalanine, the CDR3 is 16 residues long. Left in the record is the CDR3 DNA by itself, 48 bases read in frame from the first base. V loses 3 bases of germline sequence and J loses 1 base, and the interval between the two ends is 15 bases. Sequences KGHSH (CDR1) and LQKENI (CDR2) are obtained from the germline V gene. Library preparation used 5' RACE. This sample was sequenced with an Illumina MiSeq. Through fastp at Q25 and MiXCR, TCRdb rebuilt clones from the public reads, retaining in-frame beta chains. All rows with the same CDR3 protein become a single entry with the most common DNA and genes. A total of more than 25,000 distinct CDR3 sequences appear in this sample, more than 7.5% of them only once. The ten largest clonotypes hold less than 3% of the sample.

This clonotype was recorded many times. Its antigen is unknown. There are no base qualities to consult, and no much larger clone falls within one base. The chain is encoded by TRBV18 joined to TRBJ1-1; the D segment could be TRBD1, given 6 matching bases. This TCR came from an adult who had HIV and had not received antiretroviral therapy, or was an uninfected healthy control (not recorded which). The sequenced sample consisted of peripheral blood. CDR3 loop: CASSPPRNRENTEAFF. The bases read TGTGCCAGCTCACCCCCCAGAAACAGGGAGAACACTGAAGCTTTCTTT.